These T cell receptor beta chains were read from a single sample in a study of vaccination effects on CD4 cells after COVID-19. This table comes from immunoSEQ multiplex PCR, and its TCRdb copy is limited to in-frame clones, with some not included. There are around 50,000 clones in the sample; roughly three quarters occur only once, and over 9.5% lies in the top ten. No cognate antigen is known for these TCRs. Sequenced material: CD4+ T cells from PBMCs cultured without peptide, taken before COVID-19 vaccination. The receptors stem from a human donor who had a prior SARS-CoV-2 infection. Each CDR3 is given with its conserved first and last residue. D genes are given only for firm matches. The size of a clone is reported for some rows only, either as once, few or many, or as a class for expanded clones.

D,size,J,V,CDR3,DNA
NA,NA,TRBJ1-2,TRBV9,CASSVDANYGYTF,TGTGCCAGCAGCGTAGACGCTAACTATGGCTACACCTTC
NA,NA,TRBJ2-7,TRBV10-3,CAISESMGGYEQYF,TGTGCCATCAGTGAGTCAATGGGAGGCTACGAGCAGTACTTC
NA,NA,TRBJ2-1,TRBV2,CASREGTGGEQFF,TGTGCCAGCAGGGAGGGGACTGGCGGGGAGCAGTTCTTC
NA,once,TRBJ2-2,TRBV28,CASNDGNTGELFF,TGTGCCAGCAACGACGGGAACACCGGGGAGCTGTTTTTT
TRBD1,NA,TRBJ1-4,TRBV28,CASVPQGAYTNEKLFF,TGTGCCAGCGTACCCCAGGGGGCGTACACTAATGAAAAACTGTTTTTT
NA,NA,TRBJ2-4,TRBV12-2,CASRLVRGKYF,TGTGCAAGTCGCTTAGTGCGTGGAAAGTACTTC
TRBD1,NA,TRBJ1-4,TRBV10-3,CAISTPGQGEKLFF,TGTGCCATCAGTACTCCGGGACAGGGGGAAAAACTGTTTTTT
NA,NA,TRBJ2-1,TRBV9,CASSVEWTVNEQFF,TGTGCCAGCAGCGTAGAGTGGACAGTCAATGAGCAGTTCTTC
NA,NA,TRBJ2-1,TRBV7-2,CASSLGTSRINEQFF,TGTGCCAGCAGCTTAGGTACTAGTCGTATCAATGAGCAGTTCTTC
TRBD1,NA,TRBJ2-3,TRBV5-6,CASGNRGSTDTQYF,TGTGCCAGCGGTAACAGGGGGAGCACAGATACGCAGTATTTT
NA,NA,TRBJ2-3,TRBV18,CASSPRRDRRVDLTDTQYF,TGTGCCAGCTCACCGAGGAGAGACAGGCGGGTCGATCTCACAGATACGCAGTATTTT
TRBD2,NA,TRBJ2-1,TRBV9,CASGGGQYNEQFF,TGTGCCAGTGGCGGGGGGCAGTACAATGAGCAGTTCTTC
NA,NA,TRBJ2-7,TRBV24-1,CATSDRFEQYF,TGTGCCACCAGTGATCGGTTCGAGCAGTACTTC
NA,medium-sized,TRBJ1-1,TRBV2,CASGWTEGTEAFF,TGTGCCAGCGGATGGACTGAGGGCACTGAAGCTTTCTTT
NA,NA,TRBJ1-5,TRBV12-5,CASGLVGGVQPQHF,TGTGCTAGTGGTTTGGTGGGGGGGGTGCAGCCCCAGCATTTT
TRBD1,NA,TRBJ2-7,TRBV11-3,CASSPTSGTGGYEQYF,TGTGCCAGCAGCCCAACTTCGGGAACAGGGGGCTACGAGCAGTACTTC
NA,few,TRBJ1-1,TRBV5-1,CASSPIRMNTEAFF,TGCGCCAGCAGCCCGATTCGAATGAACACTGAAGCTTTCTTT
TRBD1,few,TRBJ1-2,TRBV3-1/TRBV3-2,CASSQPGQSYYGYTF,TGTGCCAGCAGCCAACCGGGACAGTCTTACTATGGCTACACCTTC
TRBD1,NA,TRBJ2-5,TRBV9,CASSADRGLETQYF,TGTGCCAGCAGCGCAGACAGGGGGCTAGAGACCCAGTACTTC
NA,NA,TRBJ1-3,TRBV21-1,CASTQTSRLRNTIYF,TGTGCCAGCACCCAAACGAGCAGGTTGCGAAACACCATATATTTT
TRBD2,NA,TRBJ2-7,TRBV4-2,CASSPLPLAGGRYEQYF,TGTGCCAGCAGCCCACTCCCTCTAGCGGGAGGACGCTACGAGCAGTACTTC
NA,NA,TRBJ2-7,TRBV14,CASSQVNSPYEQYF,TGTGCCAGCAGCCAAGTCAACAGCCCCTACGAGCAGTACTTC
NA,NA,TRBJ2-7,TRBV6-5,CASILAVGSAYEQYF,TGTGCCAGCATATTAGCCGTGGGCAGCGCGTACGAGCAGTACTTC
NA,few,TRBJ1-1,TRBV4-2,CASSQGFVTEAFF,TGTGCCAGCAGCCAAGGTTTTGTCACTGAAGCTTTCTTT
TRBD1,NA,TRBJ2-5,TRBV5-1,CASSPPTGVETQYF,TGCGCCAGCAGCCCGCCCACAGGGGTAGAGACCCAGTACTTC
TRBD1,NA,TRBJ2-6,TRBV18,CASSPLTGGRGSGANVLTF,TGTGCCAGCTCACCCTTAACAGGGGGTAGAGGCTCTGGGGCCAACGTCCTGACTTTC
NA,NA,TRBJ2-7,TRBV27,CASSLLGGEKSYEQYF,TGTGCCAGCAGTTTATTGGGGGGAGAGAAATCCTACGAGCAGTACTTC
NA,NA,TRBJ2-5,TRBV24-1,CATSVSGGETQYF,TGTGCCACCAGTGTTTCGGGTGGGGAGACCCAGTACTTC
NA,NA,TRBJ2-5,TRBV7-6,CASSSRRDGRETQYF,TGTGCCAGCAGCTCACGACGTGATGGTCGCGAGACCCAGTACTTC
TRBD1,NA,TRBJ2-1,TRBV11-3,CASSLRGQGGYNEQFF,TGTGCCAGCAGCTTAAGGGGACAGGGGGGCTACAATGAGCAGTTCTTC
TRBD2,NA,TRBJ2-5,TRBV6-5,CASVGGGSYQETQYF,TGTGCCAGCGTCGGGGGGGGCTCGTACCAAGAGACCCAGTACTTC
NA,NA,TRBJ1-3,TRBV5-1,CASSLEGTGNTIYF,TGCGCCAGCAGCTTGGAGGGGACGGGAAACACCATATATTTT
TRBD2,NA,TRBJ2-5,TRBV4-3,CASSPGLVRETQYF,TGCGCCAGCAGTCCCGGACTAGTGCGAGAGACCCAGTACTTC
NA,NA,TRBJ2-7,TRBV7-9,CASSLLGSSYEQYF,TGTGCCAGCAGCTTACTAGGGAGCTCCTACGAGCAGTACTTC
NA,NA,TRBJ2-4,TRBV5-1,CASTYGGWAKNIQYF,TGCGCCAGCACATATGGGGGTTGGGCCAAAAACATTCAGTACTTC
NA,NA,TRBJ2-7,TRBV5-1,CASSLDSGTGEQYF,TGCGCCAGCAGCTTGGATTCGGGGACGGGGGAGCAGTACTTC
NA,few,TRBJ2-5,TRBV30,CAWSVRVRETQYF,TGTGCCTGGAGTGTCCGGGTCCGGGAGACCCAGTACTTC
NA,NA,TRBJ2-1,TRBV4-1,CASSQDLQAASFSYNEQFF,TGCGCCAGCAGCCAAGATCTTCAGGCAGCCTCTTTCTCCTACAATGAGCAGTTCTTC
TRBD1,NA,TRBJ1-3,TRBV6-1,CASSESTGRSGGNTIYF,TGTGCCAGCAGTGAATCGACAGGGCGATCTGGTGGAAACACCATATATTTT
NA,NA,TRBJ1-1,TRBV28,CASSIGWQAFF,TGTGCCAGCAGTATTGGATGGCAGGCTTTCTTT
NA,NA,TRBJ2-7,TRBV12-3/TRBV12-4,CASSYNTGFGYF,TGTGCCAGCAGTTATAACACAGGGTTTGGGTACTTC
TRBD2,few,TRBJ2-3,TRBV3-1/TRBV3-2,CASSRGLAVTDTQYF,TGTGCCAGCAGCCGGGGACTAGCGGTCACAGATACGCAGTATTTT
NA,NA,TRBJ2-3,TRBV4-3,CASSPRQGGADTQYF,TGCGCCAGCAGCCCCCGGCAGGGCGGGGCAGATACGCAGTATTTT
TRBD2,few,TRBJ2-2,TRBV6-7,CASSYSTGGDVDANTGELFF,TGTGCCAGCAGTTACTCGACGGGAGGCGACGTGGATGCGAACACCGGGGAGCTGTTTTTT
NA,NA,TRBJ1-3,TRBV30,CAWRLAGSGNTIYF,TGTGCCTGGAGGCTCGCAGGGTCTGGAAACACCATATATTTT
TRBD2,few,TRBJ2-3,TRBV18,CASSRTSGYTDTQYF,TGTGCCAGCTCTCGGACTAGCGGTTACACAGATACGCAGTATTTT